This TCR beta chain was retrieved from a study of spatial heterogeneity in lung cancer. Study-level information: The library had UMIs, and each TCR and UMI pair averaged more than ten raw reads.

This clonotype appeared many times. The antigen is not known. Findings and caveats of the study: Mutation tallies in tumors tracked expanded intratumoral alpha and beta TCR counts.

TCRdb re-analysed the 5' RACE reads in MiXCR, keeping a single row per CDR3 protein. The sample yields 20,000 to 25,000 distinct CDR3 sequences, approximately 8.8% seen once. The time point is: sample taken at primary tumor resection. Material for sequencing was whole RNA from tumor, nontumor lung or frozen PBMC, left unsorted. V shed 6 bases and J 1 base; nucleotides not matched to a gene: 8. The length of the CDR3 is 14 residues. CDR1 and CDR2 (germline): DFQATT, SNEGSKA (reference sequence). Material: lung tumor tissue, obtained at surgery. V and J are TRBV20-1 and TRBJ2-7; 8 bases map to TRBD1. The clonotype comes from a male donor with early-stage non-small cell lung cancer. As DNA, the CDR3 is TGCAGTGCCCCCTCCGACAGGGGATCCTACGAGCAGTACTTC. It translates to CSAPSDRGSYEQYF.